The clone carrying this T cell receptor (beta chain) was observed at least ten times. The sequence runs out 3 residues before the end of the CDR3; the remainder is reconstructed from the germline J gene. Measured with immunoSEQ multiplex PCR; TCRdb has only the in-frame clones, and not every one. Observed in the sample are under 50,000 clones, none of them singletons. This specimen comes from a study of T cell clonality in common variable immunodeficiency. V shed 4 bases and J 5 bases; nucleotides not matched to a gene: 9. CDR3 length: 16 residues. Per the germline V gene, CDR1 is KGHDR and CDR2 is SFDVKD.

V gene TRBV24-1 combines with J gene TRBJ2-3; 9 bases align to TRBD2. Input material: peripheral blood mononuclear cells. The receptor was isolated from a person aged 18 to 75 in good health. The sequenced CDR3 bases are TGTGCCACCAGTGACCCTAGCGGGGAAGGGAGAGATACG. Its translation: CATSDPSGEGRDT. The full-length CDR3 reads as CATSDPSGEGRDTQYF.